The 16 T cell receptor beta chains below were found in one sample sequenced in a study of T cell repertoires in cytomegalovirus infection. TCRdb re-called the reads through MiXCR, storing one row per CDR3 protein. Of 200,000 to 250,000 distinct CDR3 sequences listed, 35% to 45% were seen once; the top ten hold around 64%. These receptors lack a known antigen. Sequencing was performed on CD8+ T cells from cultured PBMCs, taken from culture after CMV antigen stimulation. The receptors shown here come from a human donor in good health (CMV status not recorded). Some clones in this sample may be carry-over from other donors' samples.

This clonotype was seen only a few times. The V call is TRBV6-1, the J call TRBJ1-1; TRBD1 is a possible D gene (5 bases). The germline CDR1 and CDR2 sequences are MNHNS and SASEGT. This CDR3 has 12 amino acids. Trimming left V 7 bases short and J 5 bases short, with 11 bases between. CDR3 bases: TGTGCCAGCACCCACGGGGGGACTGAAGCTTTCTTT. It encodes CASTHGGTEAFF.

This clonotype appeared a few times. The V call is TRBV11-1, the J call TRBJ1-2; no firm D call. Germline V gene data show CDR1 as SGHAT and CDR2 as FQDESV (reference sequence). The CDR3 is 13 residues long. Trimming removed 5 bases at V and 14 bases at J, with 21 bases between. The CDR3 coding sequence is TGTGCCAGCAGCCGCGACCGGGCCAAGCCCTTTACCTTC. It translates to CASSRDRAKPFTF.

This clonotype came up a few times. This sequence joins TRBV10-3 and TRBJ1-1; TRBD1 is a possible D gene (6 bases). The germline V and J ends were trimmed by 2 bases and 4 bases, with 8 bases remaining between them. In germline, CDR1 is ENHRY, CDR2 SYGVKD. This CDR3 is built from 13 residues. CDR3 bases: TGTGCCATCAGTGAGACAGGGAGCACTGAAGCTTTCTTT. Protein product: CAISETGSTEAFF.

This clonotype was observed a few times. Since the CDR3 does not end with the conserved phenylalanine or tryptophan, this likely comes from a read error. The chain couples TRBV24-1 to TRBJ2-5, with D unresolved. Germline V lookup: CDR1 KGHDR, CDR2 SFDVKD. The CDR3 sequence is 14 residues long. The germline V and J ends were trimmed by 3 bases and 3 bases, with 10 bases remaining between them. The CDR3 loop is CATSDVTLEETQYV. CDR3 in DNA: TGTGCCACCAGTGATGTGACATTGGAAGAGACCCAGTACGTC.

Only a few counts were recorded for this clonotype. The J gene is TRBJ2-7, the V gene TRBV7-6; D is ambiguous. The V gene's germline CDR1 is SGHVS and CDR2 FNYEAQ. CDR3 length equals 13 residues. V was clipped by 7 bases and J by 0 bases, with 10 bases between them. CDR3 bases: TGTGCCAGCATCCCCCGCGACTCCTACGAGCAGTACTTC. The encoded protein is CASIPRDSYEQYF.

V and J are TRBV11-2 and TRBJ2-1; no clear D gene. The CDR3 has 14 amino acids. V lost 0 bases, J lost 2 bases, and 5 bases lay in between. CDR1 is SGHAT and CDR2 is FQNNGV in the germline V gene. CDR3 in amino acids: CASSLEATYNEQFF. The CDR3 bases are TGTGCCAGCAGCTTAGAAGCTACCTACAATGAGCAGTTCTTC.

This CDR3 is CSARPAERDTEAFF. CDR3 nucleotide sequence: TGCAGTGCTAGGCCCGCAGAGCGGGACACTGAAGCTTTCTTT. The chain recombines TRBV20-1 with TRBJ1-1, with D hard to call. Germline-derived CDR1 and CDR2 are DFQATT and SNEGSKA (reference sequence). The CDR3 runs 14 residues. Trimming removed 3 bases from V and 3 bases from J, with 14 bases in between.

The chain combines TRBV12-3 or TRBV12-4 with TRBJ1-1, with D unresolved. Trimming left V 5 bases short and J 2 bases short, with 6 bases between. This CDR3 contains 12 residues. This CDR3 reads CASSGFNTEAFF. CDR3 nucleotides: TGTGCCAGCAGTGGATTTAACACTGAAGCTTTCTTT.

This clonotype occurred a few times. The J gene is TRBJ1-2, the V gene TRBV6-5; 8 bases align to TRBD1. The junction had 4 bases not matched to a gene; V was cut back by 2 bases and J by 5 bases. The V gene's germline CDR1 is MNHEY and CDR2 SVGAGI. The length of the CDR3 is 14 residues. The chain's CDR3 is CASSYGGQGYGYTF. CDR3 DNA sequence: TGTGCCAGCAGTTACGGAGGACAGGGTTATGGCTACACCTTC.

The chain recombines TRBV6-1 with TRBJ1-2, with a tentative D call TRBD1 (6 bases). The CDR3 loop spans 12 amino acids. The germline V and J ends were trimmed by 7 bases and 6 bases, with 12 bases remaining between them. Per germline, CDR1 MNHNS and CDR2 SASEGT. The CDR3 loop is CASKAGADGYTF. The CDR3 DNA reads as TGTGCCAGCAAGGCGGGGGCAGATGGCTACACCTTC.

V gene TRBV27 combines with J gene TRBJ2-7, with 7 bases matching TRBD1. The CDR3 length is 18 residues. J lost 3 bases, V lost 3 bases, and 17 bases had no gene match. Germline CDR1 and CDR2: MNHEY and SMNVEV (reference sequence). The DNA for the CDR3 is TGTGCCAGCAGTTTCTTACTCCCCGGACAGGTTGGAAACTACGAGCAGTACTTC. It translates to CASSFLLPGQVGNYEQYF.

The chain couples TRBV6-1 to TRBJ2-7, with TRBD2 matching 12 bases. Germline assignment: CDR1 MNHNS and CDR2 SASEGT. The CDR3 sequence is 15 residues long. V lost 4 bases and J lost 4; bases outside the gene matches: 5. The CDR3 loop reads CASSAWTSGNYEQYF. The DNA for the CDR3 is TGTGCCAGCAGTGCATGGACTAGCGGGAATTACGAGCAGTACTTC.

This clonotype was seen a few times. The chain uses TRBV4-1 and TRBJ2-7, with D perhaps TRBD2 (6 bases). Deletions cut 4 bases from V and 1 base from J, with 11 bases between. Per germline, CDR1 MGHRA and CDR2 YSYEKL. This CDR3 is built from 14 residues. The CDR3 spells CASSPAGTSYEQYF. CDR3 DNA: TGCGCCAGCAGCCCTGCGGGAACTTCCTACGAGCAGTACTTC.

The chain recombines TRBV7-9 with TRBJ2-2, with a weak D call TRBD1 (6 bases). The CDR3 sequence is 15 residues long. The germline gives CDR1 SEHNR, CDR2 FQNEAQ (reference sequence). Trimming removed 4 bases at V and 2 bases at J, with 11 bases between. CDR3 sequence: CASSSRDTNTGELFF. The CDR3 DNA is TGTGCCAGCAGCTCCCGGGACACTAACACCGGGGAGCTGTTTTTT.

In its sample, this clonotype was seen a few times. The chain carries TRBV5-4 and TRBJ1-1, with 7 bases identical to TRBD1. J gave up 2 bases and V 5 bases, and 6 bases lay outside the gene matches. The CDR3 spans 14 residues. Germline V gene sequence: CDR1 SGHNT, CDR2 YYREEE (reference sequence). CDR3 bases: TGTGCCAGCAGTTTCAGGGGGTCAAACACTGAAGCTTTCTTT. This gives the protein CASSFRGSNTEAFF.

CDR3 coding DNA: TGTGCCAGCAGCTTAACCTGGGGGCGAGACTACGAGCAGTACTTC. This sequence encodes CASSLTWGRDYEQYF. The V and J genes are TRBV11-3 and TRBJ2-7, with D perhaps TRBD1 (6 bases). V shed 2 bases and J shed 3 bases, with 14 bases lying between them. CDR1 is SGHNT, CDR2 YENEEA, per germline. This CDR3 region has 15 residues.